This T cell receptor (beta chain) was observed in a study of post-analysis software for immune sequencing data. At the level of the study: Patients with relapsing-remitting, secondary progressive and progressive-relapsing multiple sclerosis courses were all represented. Notes on the study in general: Among five TRBV segments more frequent in patients than controls were TRBV5-6, TRBV5-1 and TRBV20-1. The study found significantly lower normalized Chao1 diversity in multiple sclerosis patients than in controls. Samples from one preparation batch, clustered by F measure, grouped strongly together.

Unique molecular identifiers tagged the TCR beta cDNA libraries. Each sample of roughly 0.95 to 10 million input T cells yielded around 500,000 cDNA molecules, so each molecule approximated one T cell. TCRdb passed the PCR reads through MiXCR, listing each CDR3 protein once. The sample contains hundreds of thousands of distinct CDR3 sequences, roughly three fifths of which appear only once. V was clipped by 0 bases and J by 12 bases, with 12 bases between them. Germline V gene sequence: CDR1 DFQATT, CDR2 SNEGSKA (reference sequence). The CDR3 sequence is 12 residues long. Details on this clonotype: Its cognate antigen is unknown.

Sequences were obtained from blood. This clonotype originated in a girl aged 2-10 years with multiple sclerosis. The chain uses TRBV20-1 and TRBJ2-1, with D uncertain. CDR3 in DNA: TGCAGTGCTAGAGACGACCCGGTACGGCAGTTCTTC. Translation: CSARDDPVRQFF.